This entry concerns a single TCR beta chain. Its antigen remains unidentified. The input lacks base qualities; no much larger clone sits a single base away. This entry comes from a study of shared clonotypes between healthy human individuals (dated by TCRdb to the early 2020s). In terms of the full investigation: Three men and two women, aged 18 to 49 years, made up the cohort. To increase sequencing depth and limit assay-specific biases, different laboratories used diverse techniques to prepare libraries and sequence TCR repertoires. Blood TCR repertoires of about 5 healthy adults were deeply sequenced to estimate repertoire size and the extent of clonotype sharing between individuals. Each donor's leukapheresis produced roughly between roughly 0.94 and 9.5 billion PBMCs. For each donor, CD4 naive and CD4 memory were each given three plates, CD8 naive was given two plates, and CD8 memory was given one plate. Here is what the overall study found, with its caveats: Because the study included only a small number of donors, the genetic and exposure-history diversity represented was limited. When several donors were compared, the shared fraction of clonotypes was about 5% for naive CD4, less than 4% for naive CD8, roughly 2.5% for memory CD4, and around 0.4% for memory CD8. Even with the large sequencing depth, rarefaction of the sorted-subset datasets indicated that sequencing was incomplete. Sampling was restricted to blood, and TCR repertoires in tissues likely differ from the TCR repertoires found in blood. Pairwise subsampling indicated that sequencing depth was expected to affect the degree of clonotype sharing among donors. Larger estimated clonotype richness was generally found for naive subsets than for memory subsets. Higher generation probabilities were observed for clonotypes shared by all four sorted-subset donors than for non-shared clonotypes.

Using the deep immunoSEQ assay, TCR CDR3 regions were amplified from genomic DNA by multiplex PCR. Extracted genomic DNA from each cell subset was spread evenly across all wells of several immunoSEQ 96-well plates, with each plate serving as a replicate. For sorted subsets, each replicate PCR was loaded with approximately 0.2 ug genomic DNA, equivalent to approximately 33,000 T cell genomes. Purified libraries were measured with a Qubit 3.0 fluorometer, size-checked on a Bioanalyzer 2100, and measured again with the KAPA Library Quantification kit. A separate single-read 150-cycle Illumina NextSeq 550 flow cell was used to sequence each immunoSEQ 96-well plate. Turning to the authors' computational methods: Because the immunoSEQ output held only junctional sequences and lacked quality scores, the filtering could not match the filtering applied to full-length reads. Sequences were annotated with PyIR, a Python wrapper for IgBLAST v1.9, and V/J genes and CDR3 were assigned using IMGT germline references. Any read was removed if the V/J assignment was weak (E-value above 1e-6), the CDR3 was missing, or the read contained stop codons, out-of-frame junctions, or ambiguous translated residues. V3J clonotypes were defined as sequences sharing the same inferred V gene, J gene, and CDR3 amino acid sequence. Percentage overlap between repertoires was computed as shared unique clonotypes divided by the size of the smaller repertoire. Richness of each repertoire was evaluated using RTK rarefaction, the Chao1 estimator, and Recon v2.1 estimates of unobserved clonotypes. Generation probabilities for all TCRbeta clonotypes obtained by the gDNA method from a handful of donors were computed using OLGA. TCRdb obtained this table from immuneACCESS and retained in-frame rearrangements with V and J assigned. These tables miss some clones; where compared with another copy, unresolved V genes account for less than half of the shortfall, and the remainder is unexplained. V and J calls and clone size are given by that table; D and trimming were obtained from the DNA. The sample table lists under 2,000,000 clones, about 95% of them with a count of one. The ten most abundant clones make up 0.9% to 1.5% of the sample.

CD8 naive samples were obtained by positive selection for CCR7 among CD45RO-negative cells, yielding a CD45RA+CCR7+ population from which TemRA cells were excluded. Healthy HIV-negative adults with no recently reported acute infections or vaccinations were included as donors. All donors were Caucasian adults living in Nashville, Tennessee, USA. Blood was collected by leukapheresis, and PBMCs were isolated by Ficoll-Histopaque density gradient centrifugation and then cryopreserved in liquid nitrogen vapor phase. Purity and quantity of every magnetically sorted T cell population were checked by analytical flow cytometry. Genomic DNA was isolated from each sorted fraction and quantified by UV absorbance on a Nanodrop 2000c. This clonotype was obtained from a man younger than 35 in good health. The material sequenced was naive CD8+ T cells sorted from blood. Sample cell subset or site, as interpreted from the label and publication: CD45RA+CCR7+.

In nucleotide form, the sequence is TGCAGCGTTGAAGACGGTGGTGACTATGGCTACACCTTC. Translated, this is CSVEDGGDYGYTF. The chain uses TRBV29-1 and TRBJ1-2, with the D gene call left open. The CDR3 runs 13 residues from the cysteine to the phenylalanine. Here the CDR3 DNA is all that survives: 39 bases in frame from base 1. From a lookup of the germline V gene, CDR1 and CDR2 are SQVTM and ANQGSEA. Cut back by 0 bases and 3 bases, the V and J ends lie 8 bases apart.